The sample holds many counts of the clone carrying this T cell receptor (beta chain). As yet, its antigen is unknown. This entry is derived from a study of T-cell reconstitution after alpha-beta-depleted transplantation in children. Findings and limits, study-wide: Several hundred expanded graft clones reportedly were the source of alpha-beta T cells about two months after transplant. T-cell numbers and diversity one year post-transplant derived largely from freshly generated T cells. Day-60 TCRbeta diversity that was high in some patients was derived from surviving recipient T cells and thymic progenitors.

Unique molecular identifiers were used to barcode this TCRbeta library. TCRdb passed the PCR reads through MiXCR, listing each CDR3 protein once. The data contain over 150,000 distinct CDR3 sequences, roughly 6% of them singletons. The source material was PBMCs, sampled before TCRalphabeta/CD19-depleted stem cell transplant. The source is a girl less than two years old with combined immunodeficiency, due to receive a stem cell transplant.

DNA for the CDR3: TGTGCCAGCACCACCGGGACAGTGAGCACAGATACGCAGTATTTT. This codes for CASTTGTVSTDTQYF. The chain joins TRBV6-4 to TRBJ2-3, with 7 bases aligning to TRBD1. The CDR3 runs to 15 residues. Trimming removed 7 bases from V and 0 bases from J; junction bases left unmatched: 7. Germline V gives CDR1 MRHNA, CDR2 SNTAGT.